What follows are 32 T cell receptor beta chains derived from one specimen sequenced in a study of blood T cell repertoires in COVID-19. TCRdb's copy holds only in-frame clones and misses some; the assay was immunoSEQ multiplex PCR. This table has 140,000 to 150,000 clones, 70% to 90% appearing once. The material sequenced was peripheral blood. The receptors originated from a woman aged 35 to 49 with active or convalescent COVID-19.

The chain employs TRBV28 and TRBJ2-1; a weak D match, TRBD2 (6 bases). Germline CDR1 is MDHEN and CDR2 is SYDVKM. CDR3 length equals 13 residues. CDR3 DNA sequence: TGTTCTACCCGACTTGGGGGAGGTCATGAGCAGTTCTTC. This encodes CSTRLGGGHEQFF.

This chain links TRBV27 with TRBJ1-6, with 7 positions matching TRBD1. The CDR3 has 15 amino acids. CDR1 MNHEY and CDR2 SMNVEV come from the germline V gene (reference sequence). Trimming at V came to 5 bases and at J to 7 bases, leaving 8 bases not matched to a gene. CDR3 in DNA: TGTGCCAGCAGTCCGCAGACAGGGCGGAATTCACCCCTCCACTTT. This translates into CASSPQTGRNSPLHF.

In DNA, the CDR3 is TGTGCCAGCAGCCCAAGCGGGAGGGCCGGTGATACGCAGTATTTT. Residues: CASSPSGRAGDTQYF. V usage is TRBV9 and J usage is TRBJ2-3; 10 nucleotides agree with TRBD2. There are 15 residues in the CDR3. The V segment lost 4 bases and the J segment 6 bases; nucleotides outside the gene matches: 8. Per the germline V gene, CDR1 is SGDLS and CDR2 is YYNGEE.

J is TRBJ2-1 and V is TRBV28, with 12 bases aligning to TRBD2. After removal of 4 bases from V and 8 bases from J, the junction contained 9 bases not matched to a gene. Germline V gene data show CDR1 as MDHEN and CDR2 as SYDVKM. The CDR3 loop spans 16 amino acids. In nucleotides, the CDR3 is TGTGCCAGCAGTTCTGAGGCTAGCGGGGGGGCCGATGAGCAGTTCTTC. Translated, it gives CASSSEASGGADEQFF.

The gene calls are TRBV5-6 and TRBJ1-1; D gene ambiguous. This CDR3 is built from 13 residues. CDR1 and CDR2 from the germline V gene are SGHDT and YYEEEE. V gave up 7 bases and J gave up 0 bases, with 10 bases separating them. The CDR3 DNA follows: TGTGCCAGCCGTATTAATATGAACACTGAAGCTTTCTTT. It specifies CASRINMNTEAFF. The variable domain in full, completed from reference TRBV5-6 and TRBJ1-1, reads DAGVTQSPTHLIKTRGQQVTLRCSPKSGHDTVSWYQQALGQGPQFIFQYYEEEERQRGNFPDRFSGHQFPNYSSELNVNALLLGDSALYLCASRINMNTEAFFGQGTRLTVV.

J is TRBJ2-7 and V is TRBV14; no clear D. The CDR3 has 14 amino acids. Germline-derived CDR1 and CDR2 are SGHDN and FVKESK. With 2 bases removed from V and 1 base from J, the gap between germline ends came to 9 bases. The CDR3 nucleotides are TGTGCCAGCAGCCAATATCTAGGTTCCTACGAGCAGTACTTC. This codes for CASSQYLGSYEQYF.

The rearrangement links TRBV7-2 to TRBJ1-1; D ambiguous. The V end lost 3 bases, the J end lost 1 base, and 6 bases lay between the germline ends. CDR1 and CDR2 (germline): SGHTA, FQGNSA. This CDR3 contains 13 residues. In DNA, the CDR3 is TGTGCCAGCAGCTTTTCACAGAACACTGAAGCTTTCTTT. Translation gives CASSFSQNTEAFF.

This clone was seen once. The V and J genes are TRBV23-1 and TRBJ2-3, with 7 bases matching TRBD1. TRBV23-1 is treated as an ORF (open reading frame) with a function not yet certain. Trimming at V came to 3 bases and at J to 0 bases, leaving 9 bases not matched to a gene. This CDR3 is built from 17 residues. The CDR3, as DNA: TGCGCCAGCAGTCAGAAAACAGGGGAACTCAGCACAGATACGCAGTATTTT. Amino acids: CASSQKTGELSTDTQYF.

CDR3 sequence reads: CASRAGGEETQYF. In DNA, the CDR3 is TGTGCCAGCAGGGCCGGGGGAGAAGAGACCCAGTACTTC. This sequence joins TRBV9 and TRBJ2-5; perhaps TRBD2 as D (6 bases). This CDR3 is built from 13 residues. Germline lookup yields CDR1 SGDLS and CDR2 YYNGEE. Trimming left V 5 bases short and J 3 bases short, with 11 bases between.

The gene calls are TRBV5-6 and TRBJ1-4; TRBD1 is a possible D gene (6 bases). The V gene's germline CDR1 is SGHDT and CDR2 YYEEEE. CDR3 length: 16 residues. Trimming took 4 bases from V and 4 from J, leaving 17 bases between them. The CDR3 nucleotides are TGTGCCAGCAGCCAAAGGGACGACAGGAATAATGAAAAACTGTTTTTT. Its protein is CASSQRDDRNNEKLFF.

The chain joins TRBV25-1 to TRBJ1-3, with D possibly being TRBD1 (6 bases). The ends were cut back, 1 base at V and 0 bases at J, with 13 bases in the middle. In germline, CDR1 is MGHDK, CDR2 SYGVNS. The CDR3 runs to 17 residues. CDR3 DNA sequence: TGTGCCAGCAGTGAATTTAATTGGGGGCTCTCTGGAAACACCATATATTTT. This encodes CASSEFNWGLSGNTIYF. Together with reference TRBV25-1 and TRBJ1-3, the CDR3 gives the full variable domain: EADIYQTPRYLVIGTGKKITLECSQTMGHDKMYWYQQDPGMELHLIHYSYGVNSTEKGDLSSESTVSRIRTEHFPLTLESARPSHTSQYLCASSEFNWGLSGNTIYFGEGSWLTVV.

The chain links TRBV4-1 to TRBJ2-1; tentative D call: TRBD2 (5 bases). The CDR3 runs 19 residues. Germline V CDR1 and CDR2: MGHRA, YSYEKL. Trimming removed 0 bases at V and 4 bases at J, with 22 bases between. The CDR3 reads CASSQEAFPLRRDYNEQFF. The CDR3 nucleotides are TGCGCCAGCAGCCAAGAAGCCTTCCCATTAAGACGGGATTACAATGAGCAGTTCTTC.

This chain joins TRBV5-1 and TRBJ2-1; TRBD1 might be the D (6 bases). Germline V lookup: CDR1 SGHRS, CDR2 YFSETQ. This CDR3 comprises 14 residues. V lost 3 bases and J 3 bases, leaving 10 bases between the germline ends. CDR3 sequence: CASSYGQLYNEQFF. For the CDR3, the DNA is TGCGCCAGCAGCTATGGACAGCTCTACAATGAGCAGTTCTTC.

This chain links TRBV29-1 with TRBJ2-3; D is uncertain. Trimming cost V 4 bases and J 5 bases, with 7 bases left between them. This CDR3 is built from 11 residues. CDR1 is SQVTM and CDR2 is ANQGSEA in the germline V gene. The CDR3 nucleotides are TGCAGCGTTGGACAAAGAGATACGCAGTATTTT. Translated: CSVGQRDTQYF.

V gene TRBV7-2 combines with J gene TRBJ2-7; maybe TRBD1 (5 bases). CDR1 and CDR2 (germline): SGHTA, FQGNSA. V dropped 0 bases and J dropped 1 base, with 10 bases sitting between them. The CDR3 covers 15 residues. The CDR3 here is CASSLAATESYEQYF. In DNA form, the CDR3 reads TGTGCCAGCAGCTTAGCCGCGACAGAGTCCTACGAGCAGTACTTC. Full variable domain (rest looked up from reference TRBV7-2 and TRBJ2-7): GAGVSQSPSNKVTEKGKDVELRCDPISGHTALYWYRQSLGQGLEFLIYFQGNSAPDKSGLPSDRFSAERTGGSVSTLTIQRTQQEDSAVYLCASSLAATESYEQYFGPGTRLTVT.

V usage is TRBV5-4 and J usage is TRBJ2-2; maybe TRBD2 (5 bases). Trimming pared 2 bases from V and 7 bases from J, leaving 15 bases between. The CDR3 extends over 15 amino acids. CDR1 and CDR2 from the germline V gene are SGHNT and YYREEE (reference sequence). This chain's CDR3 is CASSFGQVGVGELFF. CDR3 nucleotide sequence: TGTGCCAGCAGCTTTGGCCAGGTCGGGGTCGGGGAGCTGTTTTTT.

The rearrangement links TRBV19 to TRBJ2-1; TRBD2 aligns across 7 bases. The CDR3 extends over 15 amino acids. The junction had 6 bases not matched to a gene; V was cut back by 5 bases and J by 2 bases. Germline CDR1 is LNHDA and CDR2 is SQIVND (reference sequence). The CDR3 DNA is TGTGCCAGTAGTCTGACTCTAGCGGCCTACAATGAGCAGTTCTTC. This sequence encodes CASSLTLAAYNEQFF.

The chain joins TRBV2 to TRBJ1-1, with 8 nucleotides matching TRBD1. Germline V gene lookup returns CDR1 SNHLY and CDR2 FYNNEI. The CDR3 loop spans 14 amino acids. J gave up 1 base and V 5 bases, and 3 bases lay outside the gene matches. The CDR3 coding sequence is TGTGCCAGCAGTTTTGACAGGGGGAACACTGAAGCTTTCTTT. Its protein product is CASSFDRGNTEAFF.

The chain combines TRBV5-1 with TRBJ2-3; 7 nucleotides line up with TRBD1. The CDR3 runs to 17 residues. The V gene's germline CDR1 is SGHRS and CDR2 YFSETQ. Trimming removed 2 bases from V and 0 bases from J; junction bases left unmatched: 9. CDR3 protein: CASSFFGGQTSTDTQYF. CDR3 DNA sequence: TGCGCCAGCAGCTTTTTTGGGGGACAGACCAGCACAGATACGCAGTATTTT.

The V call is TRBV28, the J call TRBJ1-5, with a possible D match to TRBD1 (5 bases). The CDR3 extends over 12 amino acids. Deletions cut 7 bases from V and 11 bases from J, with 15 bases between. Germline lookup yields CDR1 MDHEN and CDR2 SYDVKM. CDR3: CASISGGPSQHF. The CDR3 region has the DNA TGTGCCAGCATCTCCGGGGGACCGTCCCAGCATTTT.

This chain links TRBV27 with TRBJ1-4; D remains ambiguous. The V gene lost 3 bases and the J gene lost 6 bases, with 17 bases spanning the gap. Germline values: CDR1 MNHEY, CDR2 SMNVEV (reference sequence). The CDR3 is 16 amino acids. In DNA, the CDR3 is TGTGCCAGCAGTTTTGCCCTAGGAGGGCGAGATGAAAAACTGTTTTTT. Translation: CASSFALGGRDEKLFF.

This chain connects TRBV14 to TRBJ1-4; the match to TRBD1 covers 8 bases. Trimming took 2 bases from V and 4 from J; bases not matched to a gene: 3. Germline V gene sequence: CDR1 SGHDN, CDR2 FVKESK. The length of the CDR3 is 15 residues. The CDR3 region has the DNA TGTGCCAGCAGCCAACTCGGACAGGGTAATGAAAAACTGTTTTTT. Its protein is CASSQLGQGNEKLFF.

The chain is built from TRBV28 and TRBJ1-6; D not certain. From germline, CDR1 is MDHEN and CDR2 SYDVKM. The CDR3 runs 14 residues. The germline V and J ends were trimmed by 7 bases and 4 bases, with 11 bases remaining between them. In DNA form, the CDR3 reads TGTGCCAGCATGGAGGGATATTATAATTCACCCCTCCACTTT. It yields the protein CASMEGYYNSPLHF.

The CDR3 sequence: CASSAGLAVYEQYF. CDR3 coding DNA: TGTGCCAGCAGCGCGGGACTAGCGGTCTACGAGCAGTACTTC. The chain links TRBV5-4 to TRBJ2-7, with 11 bases aligning to TRBD2. This CDR3 has 14 amino acids. J gave up 3 bases and V 4 bases, and 3 bases lay outside the gene matches. Germline CDR1 SGHNT, CDR2 YYREEE (reference sequence). Full variable domain (rest looked up from reference TRBV5-4 and TRBJ2-7): ETGVTQSPTHLIKTRGQQVTLRCSSQSGHNTVSWYQQALGQGPQFIFQYYREEENGRGNFPPRFSGLQFPNYSSELNVNALELDDSALYLCASSAGLAVYEQYFGPGTRLTVT.

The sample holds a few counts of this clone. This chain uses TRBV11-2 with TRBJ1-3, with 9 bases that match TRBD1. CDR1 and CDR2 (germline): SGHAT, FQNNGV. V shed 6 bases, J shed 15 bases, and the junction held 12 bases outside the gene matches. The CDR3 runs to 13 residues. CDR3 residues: CASRYQEGTGTYF. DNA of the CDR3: TGTGCCAGCAGATATCAGGAAGGGACAGGGACATATTTT. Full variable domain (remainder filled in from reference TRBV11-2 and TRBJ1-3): EAGVAQSPRYKIIEKRQSVAFWCNPISGHATLYWYQQILGQGPKLLIQFQNNGVVDDSQLPKDRFSAERLKGVDSTLKIQPAKLEDSAVYLCASRYQEGTGTYFGEGSWLTVV.

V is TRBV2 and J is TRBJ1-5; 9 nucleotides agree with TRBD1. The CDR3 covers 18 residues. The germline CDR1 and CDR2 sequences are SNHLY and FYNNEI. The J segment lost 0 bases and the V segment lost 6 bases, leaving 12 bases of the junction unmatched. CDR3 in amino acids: CASRGGQGKSGSNQPQHF. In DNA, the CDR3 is TGTGCCAGCAGGGGTGGACAGGGGAAGTCAGGTAGCAATCAGCCCCAGCATTTT.

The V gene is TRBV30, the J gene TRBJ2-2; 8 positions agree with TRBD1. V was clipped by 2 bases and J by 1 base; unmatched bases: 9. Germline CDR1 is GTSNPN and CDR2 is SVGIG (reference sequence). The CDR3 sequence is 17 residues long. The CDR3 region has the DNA TGTGCCTGGAGTACGGGGCAGGGGGCATTGAACACCGGGGAGCTGTTTTTT. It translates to CAWSTGQGALNTGELFF.

The CDR3 reads CASSRLVTYEQFF. CDR3 coding DNA: TGCGCCAGCAGCCGACTAGTCACCTATGAGCAGTTCTTC. The chain uses TRBV4-1 and TRBJ2-1; a weak D match, TRBD2 (6 bases). V was cut by 4 bases and J by 8 bases, with 12 bases left in between. This CDR3 is built from 13 residues. CDR1 MGHRA and CDR2 YSYEKL come from the germline V gene.

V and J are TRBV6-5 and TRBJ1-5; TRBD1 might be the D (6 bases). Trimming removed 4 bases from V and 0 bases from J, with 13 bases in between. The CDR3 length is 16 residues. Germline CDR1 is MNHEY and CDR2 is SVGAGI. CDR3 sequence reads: CASSSQGPNSNQPQHF. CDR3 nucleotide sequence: TGTGCCAGCAGTTCACAGGGACCTAATAGCAATCAGCCCCAGCATTTT.

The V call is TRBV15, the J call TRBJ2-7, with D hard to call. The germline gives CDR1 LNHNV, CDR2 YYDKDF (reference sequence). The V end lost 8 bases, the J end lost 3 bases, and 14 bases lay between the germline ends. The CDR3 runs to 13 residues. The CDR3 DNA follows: TGTGCCACCGCTTCCCACAGTGGCTACGAGCAGTACTTC. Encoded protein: CATASHSGYEQYF.

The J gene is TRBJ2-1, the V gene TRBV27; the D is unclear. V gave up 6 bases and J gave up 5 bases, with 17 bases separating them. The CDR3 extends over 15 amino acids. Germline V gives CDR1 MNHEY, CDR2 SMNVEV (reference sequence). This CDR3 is CASRNQARPNNEQFF. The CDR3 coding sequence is TGTGCCAGCAGGAACCAGGCCCGCCCCAACAATGAGCAGTTCTTC.

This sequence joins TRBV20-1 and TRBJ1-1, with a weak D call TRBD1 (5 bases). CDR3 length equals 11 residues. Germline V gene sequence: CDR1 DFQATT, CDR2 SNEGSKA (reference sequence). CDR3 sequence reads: CTITLGGLAFF. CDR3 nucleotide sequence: TGCACCATCACCTTGGGGGGGTTAGCTTTCTTT.